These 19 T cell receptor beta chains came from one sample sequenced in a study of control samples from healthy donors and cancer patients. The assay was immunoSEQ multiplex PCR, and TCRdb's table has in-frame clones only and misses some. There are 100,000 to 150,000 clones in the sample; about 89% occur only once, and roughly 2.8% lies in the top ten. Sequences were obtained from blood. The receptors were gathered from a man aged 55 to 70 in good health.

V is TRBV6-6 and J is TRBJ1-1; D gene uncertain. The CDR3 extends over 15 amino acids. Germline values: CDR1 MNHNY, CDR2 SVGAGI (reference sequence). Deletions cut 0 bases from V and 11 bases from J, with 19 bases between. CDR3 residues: CASSYSPPDSSAAFF. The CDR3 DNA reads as TGTGCCAGCAGTTACTCCCCCCCCGACTCCTCGGCCGCTTTCTTT.

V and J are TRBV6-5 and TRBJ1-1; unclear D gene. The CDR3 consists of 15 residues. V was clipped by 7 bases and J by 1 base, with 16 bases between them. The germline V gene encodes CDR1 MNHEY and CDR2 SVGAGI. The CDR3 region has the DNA TGTGCCAGCAAATTTTCGGAGGGCGGGAACACTGAAGCTTTCTTT. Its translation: CASKFSEGGNTEAFF.

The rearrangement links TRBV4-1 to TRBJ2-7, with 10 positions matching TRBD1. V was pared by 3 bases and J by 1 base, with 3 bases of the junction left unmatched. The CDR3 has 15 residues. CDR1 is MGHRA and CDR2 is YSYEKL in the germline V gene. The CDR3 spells CASSQPGQGSYEQYF. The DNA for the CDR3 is TGCGCCAGCAGCCAGCCGGGACAGGGGTCCTACGAGCAGTACTTC.

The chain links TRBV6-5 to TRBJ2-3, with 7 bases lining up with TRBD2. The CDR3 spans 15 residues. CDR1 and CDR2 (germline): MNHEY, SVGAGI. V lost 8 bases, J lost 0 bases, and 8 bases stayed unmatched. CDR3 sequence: CASGRVSGSTDTQYF. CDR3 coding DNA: TGTGCCAGCGGTCGAGTTAGCGGGAGCACAGATACGCAGTATTTT.

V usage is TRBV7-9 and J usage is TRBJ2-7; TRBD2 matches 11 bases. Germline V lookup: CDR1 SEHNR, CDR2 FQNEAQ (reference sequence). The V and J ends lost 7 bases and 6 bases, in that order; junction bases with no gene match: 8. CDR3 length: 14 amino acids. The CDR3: CASTYSGGVVEQYF. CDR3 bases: TGTGCCAGCACCTATAGCGGGGGGGTCGTCGAGCAGTACTTC.

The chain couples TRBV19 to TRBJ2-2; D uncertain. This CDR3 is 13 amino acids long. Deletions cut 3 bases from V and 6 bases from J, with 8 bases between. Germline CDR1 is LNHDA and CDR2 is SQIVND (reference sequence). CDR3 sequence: CASSIVEAGELFF. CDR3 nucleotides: TGTGCCAGTAGTATTGTGGAAGCCGGGGAGCTGTTTTTT.

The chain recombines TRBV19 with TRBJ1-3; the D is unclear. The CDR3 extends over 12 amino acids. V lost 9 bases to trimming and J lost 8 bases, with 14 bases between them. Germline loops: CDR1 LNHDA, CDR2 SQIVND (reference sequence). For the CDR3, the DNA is TGTGCCAGCACAACCGAGTACCACACCATATATTTT. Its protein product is CASTTEYHTIYF.

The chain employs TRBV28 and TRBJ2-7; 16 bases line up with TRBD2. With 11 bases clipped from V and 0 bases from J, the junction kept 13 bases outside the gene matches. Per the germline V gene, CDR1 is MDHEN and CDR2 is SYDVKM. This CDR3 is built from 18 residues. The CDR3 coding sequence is TGTGCCCGCGCGGGGCCGGGACTAGCGGGGGGGAGCTCCTACGAGCAGTACTTC. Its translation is CARAGPGLAGGSSYEQYF.

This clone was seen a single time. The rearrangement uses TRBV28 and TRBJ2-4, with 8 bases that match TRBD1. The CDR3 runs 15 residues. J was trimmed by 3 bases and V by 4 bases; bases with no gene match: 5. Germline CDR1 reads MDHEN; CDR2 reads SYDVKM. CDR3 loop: CASSSTGVVKNIQYF. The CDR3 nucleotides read TGTGCCAGCAGTTCGACAGGGGTGGTCAAAAACATTCAGTACTTC.

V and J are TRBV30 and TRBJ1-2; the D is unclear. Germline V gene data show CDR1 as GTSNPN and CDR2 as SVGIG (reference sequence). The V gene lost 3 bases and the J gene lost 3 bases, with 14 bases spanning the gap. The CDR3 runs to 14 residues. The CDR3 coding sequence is TGTGCCTGGAGGCTCAGTAAAGGGCACTATGGCTACACCTTC. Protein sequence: CAWRLSKGHYGYTF.

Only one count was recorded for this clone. CDR3 sequence (DNA): TGTGCCAGCAGTGGAGGAATTAACACTGAAGCTTTCTTT. Translating it yields CASSGGINTEAFF. V is TRBV2 and J is TRBJ1-1; D is uncertain. Germline V CDR1 and CDR2: SNHLY, FYNNEI. CDR3 size: 13 residues. Trimming shortened V by 4 bases and J by 2 bases, and 8 bases separated the two germline ends.

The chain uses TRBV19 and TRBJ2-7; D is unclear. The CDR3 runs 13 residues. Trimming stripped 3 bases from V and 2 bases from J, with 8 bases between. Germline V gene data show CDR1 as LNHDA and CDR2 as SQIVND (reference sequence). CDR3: CASSIMAAYEQYF. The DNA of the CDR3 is TGTGCCAGTAGTATTATGGCAGCCTACGAGCAGTACTTC.

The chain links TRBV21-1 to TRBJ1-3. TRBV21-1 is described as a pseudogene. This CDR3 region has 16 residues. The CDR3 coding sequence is TGTGCCAGCGGAGACACTCAGGTCTGGTCTGGAAACACCATATATTTT. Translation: CASGDTQVWSGNTIYF.

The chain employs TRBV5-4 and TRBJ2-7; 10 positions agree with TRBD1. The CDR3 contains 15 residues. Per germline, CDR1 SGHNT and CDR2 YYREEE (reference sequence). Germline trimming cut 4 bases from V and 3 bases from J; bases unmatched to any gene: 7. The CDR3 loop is CASSPGTGDLYEQYF. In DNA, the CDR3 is TGTGCCAGCAGCCCCGGGACAGGGGATCTCTACGAGCAGTACTTC.

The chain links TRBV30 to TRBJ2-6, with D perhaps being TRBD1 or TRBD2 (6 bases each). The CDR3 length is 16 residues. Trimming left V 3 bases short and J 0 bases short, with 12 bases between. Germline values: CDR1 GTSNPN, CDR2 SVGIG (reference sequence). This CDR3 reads CAWSLGGGSGANVLTF. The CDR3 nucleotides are TGTGCCTGGAGCCTCGGAGGGGGCTCTGGGGCCAACGTCCTGACTTTC.

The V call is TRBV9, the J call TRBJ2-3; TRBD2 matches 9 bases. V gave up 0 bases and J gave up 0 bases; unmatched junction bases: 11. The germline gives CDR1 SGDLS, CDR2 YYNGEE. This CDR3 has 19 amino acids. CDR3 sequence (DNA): TGTGCCAGCAGCGTAGATCTGAGAGGCGGGGGGGCTAGCACAGATACGCAGTATTTT. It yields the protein CASSVDLRGGGASTDTQYF.

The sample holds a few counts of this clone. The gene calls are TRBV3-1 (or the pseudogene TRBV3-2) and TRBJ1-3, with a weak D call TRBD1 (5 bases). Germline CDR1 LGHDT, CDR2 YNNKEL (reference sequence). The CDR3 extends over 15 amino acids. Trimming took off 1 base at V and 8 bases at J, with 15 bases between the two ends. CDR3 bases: TGTGCCAGCAGCCAAGGGGGGGTCCCCCGGGACACCATATATTTT. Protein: CASSQGGVPRDTIYF.

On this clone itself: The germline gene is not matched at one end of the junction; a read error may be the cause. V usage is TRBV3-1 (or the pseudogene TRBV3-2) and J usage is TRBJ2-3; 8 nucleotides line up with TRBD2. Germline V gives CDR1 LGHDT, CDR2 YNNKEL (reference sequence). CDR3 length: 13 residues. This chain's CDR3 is CASSQGRAGVQAF. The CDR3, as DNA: TGTGCCAGCAGCCAAGGGAGAGCGGGGGTACAGGCTTTT.

DNA of the CDR3: TGTGCCAGCAGTTTTTCGCAAGATCAGCCCCAGCATTTT. It translates to CASSFSQDQPQHF. This rearrangement joins TRBV12-3 or TRBV12-4 to TRBJ1-5, with no clear D. The V end lost 3 bases, the J end lost 5 bases, and 8 bases lay between the germline ends. The CDR3 extends over 13 amino acids.